One and the same sample provided the 3 T cell receptor beta chains below, sequenced in a study of beta chain features in type 1 diabetes. As every portion of the isolated RNA was reverse transcribed, the sequencing read expressed TCRB transcripts. The method was immunoSEQ multiplex PCR; TCRdb's version includes in-frame clones alone and lacks a portion of them. This table has 45,000 to 65,000 clones, 52% appearing once. Their cognate antigens are unknown. Study outcomes and limitations: Shortening that was moderate but significant affected the TCRB CDR3s of Type 1 diabetes patients in all four CD4+ subsets.

The sequenced sample was Tregs from blood. These TCRs come from a middle-aged woman with type 1 diabetes.

The V and J genes are TRBV7-3 and TRBJ2-3, with D perhaps matching TRBD1 (5 bases). Trimming cost V 3 bases and J 6 bases, with 13 bases left between them. This CDR3 comprises 14 residues. Germline V gene lookup returns CDR1 SGHTA and CDR2 FQGTGA. The CDR3 DNA follows: TGTGCCAGCAGCTTGGCTGGGTCAGGGGATACGCAGTATTTT. Amino acid sequence: CASSLAGSGDTQYF.

The CDR3, as DNA: TGCGCCAGCAGTTTGAGCCCGGACTGGACAGGGCAGACGGGTGAGCAGTTCTTC. It translates to CASSLSPDWTGQTGEQFF. The J gene is TRBJ2-1, the V gene TRBV5-1; TRBD1 agrees at 8 bases. Looked up from germline, CDR1 is SGHRS and CDR2 is YFSETQ. The V and J ends lost 5 bases and 9 bases, in that order; junction bases with no gene match: 22. The CDR3 sequence is 18 residues long.

The genes are TRBV7-2 and TRBJ2-7; 8 nucleotides match TRBD2. The ends lost 0 bases at V and 3 bases at J; junction bases unmatched: 10. Germline V gene data show CDR1 as SGHTA and CDR2 as FQGNSA. There are 17 residues in the CDR3. The CDR3, as DNA: TGTGCCAGCAGCTTAGCGCGGGGTATAGCGGGAAGCTACGAGCAGTACTTC. Its translation is CASSLARGIAGSYEQYF.